The T cell receptor (beta chain) described here comes from a study of blood T cell repertoires in COVID-19. Background on the study: Some COVID-19 samples were acute and others convalescent; all came from the United States, Italy and Spain.

Assay: immunoSEQ multiplex PCR; the TCRdb copy retains only in-frame clones and omits some. The sample holds roughly 68,000 clones, 88% seen once. The CDR3 totals 18 residues. Donors were grouped by their self-reported clinical history. The TCR comes from a woman between 40 and 55 years old who had recovered from COVID-19. The sample taken for sequencing was PBMCs or T cells enriched from blood (not recorded which). The chain has TRBV21-1 and TRBJ1-1; the table's D call, TRBD1, has no DNA check behind it. TRBV21-1 is labeled a pseudogene. This CDR3 reads CASSSGRDSNGRNTEAFF. The CDR3 nucleotides read TGTGCCAGCAGCAGCGGCCGGGACAGTAATGGGAGGAACACTGAAGCTTTCTTT.